Each of the 25 T cell receptor beta chains below was sequenced from the same sample in a study of cytomegalovirus exposure and HLA in healthy donors. Use of 60 Vbeta and 13 Jbeta primers characterized the PCR. Libraries were prepared by immunoSEQ multiplex PCR; TCRdb keeps only in-frame clonotypes and omits some of them. Recorded for this sample: more than 95,000 clones. The specimen sequenced was PBMCs. The receptors shown here come from a man aged 25-40 years in good health and CMV-seronegative.

V and J are TRBV11-2 and TRBJ2-3, with D perhaps matching TRBD2 (5 bases). Trimming took 6 bases from V and 1 from J, leaving 14 bases between them. This CDR3 spans 15 amino acids. Germline loops: CDR1 SGHAT, CDR2 FQNNGV. The CDR3: CASRDFGGGTDTQYF. CDR3 coding DNA: TGTGCCAGCAGAGACTTTGGAGGCGGCACAGATACGCAGTATTTT. Full variable domain (remainder filled in from reference TRBV11-2 and TRBJ2-3): EAGVAQSPRYKIIEKRQSVAFWCNPISGHATLYWYQQILGQGPKLLIQFQNNGVVDDSQLPKDRFSAERLKGVDSTLKIQPAKLEDSAVYLCASRDFGGGTDTQYFGPGTRLTVL.

The rearrangement links TRBV7-8 to TRBJ1-2, with D possibly being TRBD1 (6 bases). CDR1 and CDR2 (germline): SGHVS, FQNEAQ. The CDR3 spans 13 residues. Trimming cost V 3 bases and J 1 base, with 6 bases left between them. The CDR3 is CASSLDSNYGYTF. In nucleotides, the CDR3 is TGTGCCAGCAGCTTGGACAGTAACTATGGCTACACCTTC.

The chain joins TRBV7-9 to TRBJ1-3; D unresolved. Trimming shortened V by 1 base and J by 0 bases, and 13 bases separated the two germline ends. The CDR3 covers 17 residues. CDR1 SEHNR and CDR2 FQNEAQ come from the germline V gene (reference sequence). The CDR3, as DNA: TGTGCCAGCAGCTTAGGCCGATTTGCTAGCTCTGGAAACACCATATATTTT. Its protein is CASSLGRFASSGNTIYF.

The chain joins TRBV28 to TRBJ2-1; no clear D gene. In germline, CDR1 is MDHEN, CDR2 SYDVKM. CDR3 size: 14 residues. V lost 4 bases and J lost 5, with 12 bases in between. CDR3 coding DNA: TGTGCCAGCAGTTGGGCATCGACCAACAATGAGCAGTTCTTC. This codes for CASSWASTNNEQFF.

The chain joins TRBV7-3 to TRBJ2-5; D remains ambiguous. This CDR3 spans 13 amino acids. Germline CDR1 SGHTA, CDR2 FQGTGA. V was trimmed by 4 bases and J by 4 bases, leaving 10 bases between them. CDR3 nucleotide sequence: TGTGCCAGCAGCTCGGCGGCTACAGAGACCCAGTACTTC. It encodes CASSSAATETQYF.

The rearrangement joins TRBV7-2 to TRBJ2-1; 9 nucleotides match TRBD2. Per the germline V gene, CDR1 is SGHTA and CDR2 is FQGNSA. The CDR3 spans 14 residues. J was trimmed by 6 bases and V by 5 bases; bases with no gene match: 5. The CDR3 DNA is TGTGCCAGCAGCCTTAGCGGGAGAGTCAATGAGCAGTTCTTC. Its translation: CASSLSGRVNEQFF.

The CDR3 region is CASREKQGNTHNEQFF. The CDR3 nucleotides are TGCGCCAGCAGGGAAAAACAGGGAAACACACACAATGAGCAGTTCTTC. The gene calls are TRBV10-2 and TRBJ2-1; D is perhaps TRBD1 (6 bases). V lost 6 bases, J lost 5 bases, and 20 bases lay in between. The CDR3 is 16 amino acids. The germline V gene encodes CDR1 WSHSY and CDR2 SAAADI.

This chain uses TRBV27 with TRBJ2-5, with 7 bases matching TRBD1. With V trimmed by 2 bases and J by 5 bases, 14 bases remained unmatched. There are 17 residues in the CDR3. Per germline, CDR1 MNHEY and CDR2 SMNVEV (reference sequence). CDR3 sequence reads: CASSLGRTLQGPETQYF. The CDR3 region has the DNA TGTGCCAGCAGTTTAGGACGAACCCTACAGGGGCCGGAGACCCAGTACTTC.

This chain connects TRBV2 to TRBJ2-7; 8 bases match TRBD1. The junction had 5 bases not matched to a gene; V was cut back by 3 bases and J by 4 bases. Germline V CDR1 and CDR2: SNHLY, FYNNEI. This CDR3 contains 14 residues. CDR3 in DNA: TGTGCCAGCAGTGATGGACAGGGTAGATACGAGCAGTACTTC. This translates into CASSDGQGRYEQYF.

The V and J genes are TRBV19 and TRBJ2-5, with a possible D match to TRBD1 (6 bases). The J call may be mistaken, given a closer DNA end match to TRBJ2-7. Looked up from germline, CDR1 is LNHDA and CDR2 is SQIVND (reference sequence). This CDR3 spans 15 amino acids. CDR3: CASSPRGLGNYEQYF. The CDR3 nucleotides read TGTGCCAGTAGTCCAAGGGGGTTAGGCAACTACGAGCAGTACTTC.

DNA of the CDR3: TGTGCCAGCAGTAATGGACAGTACGCTGAAGCTTTCTTT. It yields the protein CASSNGQYAEAFF. V gene TRBV6-5 combines with J gene TRBJ1-1; maybe TRBD1 (6 bases). The CDR3 has 13 amino acids. Germline loops: CDR1 MNHEY, CDR2 SVGAGI. V lost 5 bases and J 6 bases, leaving 13 bases between the germline ends.

The chain combines TRBV29-1 with TRBJ2-3; 8 positions match TRBD2. The CDR3 is 12 residues long. The trim removed 5 bases at V and 5 bases at J, leaving 3 bases unmatched. Germline CDR1 reads SQVTM; CDR2 reads ANQGSEA. The CDR3 nucleotides read TGCAGCGTTCACCTAGCGGGAGATACGCAGTATTTT. It translates to CSVHLAGDTQYF.

J is TRBJ2-1 and V is TRBV27; 10 nucleotides align to TRBD2. Germline CDR1 MNHEY, CDR2 SMNVEV (reference sequence). CDR3 length equals 15 residues. V shed 5 bases, J shed 7 bases, and the junction held 8 bases outside the gene matches. In DNA, the CDR3 is TGTGCCAGCAGTCCTCAAGGGACTAGCGAAAATGAGCAGTTCTTC. This gives the protein CASSPQGTSENEQFF.

The chain links TRBV14 to TRBJ2-7; no definite D call. V was cut by 3 bases and J by 1 base, with 4 bases left in between. The CDR3 extends over 12 amino acids. In germline, CDR1 is SGHDN, CDR2 FVKESK. The CDR3 loop is CASSHSSYEQYF. In DNA, the CDR3 is TGTGCCAGCAGCCACAGTTCCTACGAGCAGTACTTC.

The chain links TRBV19 to TRBJ1-1, with D unclear. Germline CDR1 reads LNHDA; CDR2 reads SQIVND (reference sequence). The CDR3 totals 14 residues. Trimming shortened V by 5 bases and J by 1 base, and 11 bases separated the two germline ends. CDR3 nucleotides: TGTGCCAGTAGTCACACCCGTACGAACACTGAAGCTTTCTTT. Translated, it gives CASSHTRTNTEAFF.

This chain joins TRBV7-8 and TRBJ2-7, with 7 bases aligning to TRBD1. V was pared by 0 bases and J by 4 bases, with 6 bases of the junction left unmatched. The CDR3 loop spans 15 amino acids. The germline CDR1 and CDR2 sequences are SGHVS and FQNEAQ. The CDR3 nucleotides read TGTGCCAGCAGCTTAGCGGGGCAGGGGGTATACGAGCAGTACTTC. Translated: CASSLAGQGVYEQYF.

The genes are TRBV7-2 and TRBJ2-7; D is perhaps TRBD2 (6 bases). Germline CDR1 SGHTA, CDR2 FQGNSA. V lost 5 bases to trimming and J lost 3 bases, with 14 bases between them. CDR3 length equals 14 residues. CDR3 loop: CASSPRDSLYEQYF. DNA of the CDR3: TGTGCCAGCAGCCCCCGGGACTCGCTCTACGAGCAGTACTTC.

The chain recombines TRBV7-6 with TRBJ2-7; 7 nucleotides agree with TRBD2. The ends lost 8 bases at V and 2 bases at J; junction bases unmatched: 6. From germline, CDR1 is SGHVS and CDR2 FNYEAQ. CDR3 length: 13 amino acids. The CDR3 bases are TGTGCCAGCGGTAGCGGGCCCACCTACGAGCAGTACTTC. Translation gives CASGSGPTYEQYF. Based on the CDR3 plus reference TRBV7-6 and TRBJ2-7, the full variable domain is GAGVSQSPRYKVTKRGQDVALRCDPISGHVSLYWYRQALGQGPEFLTYFNYEAQQDKSGLPNDRFSAERPEGSISTLTIQRTEQRDSAMYRCASGSGPTYEQYFGPGTRLTVT.

This rearrangement joins TRBV2 to TRBJ2-5; no definite D call. The CDR3 is 12 amino acids. Looked up from germline, CDR1 is SNHLY and CDR2 is FYNNEI. Trimming left V 1 base short and J 13 bases short, with 13 bases between. The DNA for the CDR3 is TGTGCCAGCAGTGAAGATAGCCTCGCAGCGTACTTC. This encodes CASSEDSLAAYF.

The V call is TRBV16, the J call TRBJ2-1; TRBD2 agrees at 7 bases. CDR3 length: 16 residues. Germline-derived CDR1 and CDR2 are KGHSY and FQNENV. J was trimmed by 11 bases and V by 4 bases; bases with no gene match: 17. The CDR3 nucleotides read TGTGCCAGCAGCCTTTACAAGGGCGGGAGAATCGAAAAGCAGTTCTTC. This sequence encodes CASSLYKGGRIEKQFF.

The chain employs TRBV2 and TRBJ2-7; no clear D. V was clipped by 6 bases and J by 2 bases, with 8 bases between them. This CDR3 comprises 12 residues. Germline lookup yields CDR1 SNHLY and CDR2 FYNNEI. CDR3 coding DNA: TGTGCCAGCAGCGGAGAACCCTACGAGCAGTACTTC. It specifies CASSGEPYEQYF.

The rearrangement links TRBV5-1 to TRBJ1-4; the D gene is possibly TRBD1 (5 bases). The CDR3 length is 15 residues. V was clipped by 3 bases and J by 3 bases, with 12 bases between them. Germline CDR1 reads SGHRS; CDR2 reads YFSETQ. In DNA, the CDR3 is TGCGCCAGCAGCTCGGGGGACGGACCTAATGAAAAACTGTTTTTT. Protein sequence: CASSSGDGPNEKLFF. Combining the CDR3 with reference TRBV5-1 and TRBJ1-4 gives the whole variable domain KAGVTQTPRYLIKTRGQQVTLSCSPISGHRSVSWYQQTPGQGLQFLFEYFSETQRNKGNFPGRFSGRQFSNSRSEMNVSTLELGDSALYLCASSSGDGPNEKLFFGSGTQLSVL.

The CDR3 reads CASRERDRGQETQYF. The CDR3, as DNA: TGTGCCAGCAGAGAACGCGACAGGGGACAAGAGACCCAGTACTTC. The chain recombines TRBV6-1 with TRBJ2-5, with 8 bases matching TRBD1. Per the germline V gene, CDR1 is MNHNS and CDR2 is SASEGT. CDR3 length equals 15 residues. The trim removed 6 bases at V and 2 bases at J, leaving 8 bases unmatched.

The chain uses TRBV15 and TRBJ1-1; tentative D call: TRBD1 (5 bases). V lost 9 bases, J lost 0 bases, and 11 bases lay in between. This CDR3 region has 13 residues. Germline V gives CDR1 LNHNV, CDR2 YYDKDF (reference sequence). CDR3 residues: CATKQDLNTEAFF. The CDR3 DNA is TGTGCCACGAAACAGGATTTGAACACTGAAGCTTTCTTT.

V is TRBV7-2 and J is TRBJ2-7; 10 positions match TRBD2. The CDR3 has 14 amino acids. V lost 5 bases and J lost 6; bases outside the gene matches: 7. Looked up from germline, CDR1 is SGHTA and CDR2 is FQGNSA. CDR3 sequence: CASSRRLAGSEQYF. The CDR3 DNA is TGTGCCAGCAGCAGACGACTAGCGGGTAGCGAGCAGTACTTC. Filled out from reference TRBV7-2 and TRBJ2-7, the complete variable domain reads GAGVSQSPSNKVTEKGKDVELRCDPISGHTALYWYRQSLGQGLEFLIYFQGNSAPDKSGLPSDRFSAERTGGSVSTLTIQRTQQEDSAVYLCASSRRLAGSEQYFGPGTRLTVT.